This TCR beta chain came from a study of blood T cell repertoires in COVID-19 (dated by TCRdb to the early 2020s). For the study in its entirety: The collaborator samples originated in the United States, Italy and Spain and spanned the acute and convalescent phases of COVID-19. Where available, HLA class I and class II types were taken from metadata supplied by the sample provider and were not determined by assay-based typing. Subjects who had been exposed to COVID-19, were actively infected with it, or had recovered from it provided the deeply sampled blood TCRbeta repertoires that made up the dataset. The prospective study material was composed of cDNA or gDNA derived from T cells, B-cell-depleted T cells, or PBMCs. A freely available public database, intended as a resource for researchers studying the immune response to SARS-CoV-2, is where the repertoires were released. Samples were obtained from the ongoing ImmuneRACE study (first 160 participants) and from 1,254 subjects provided by 6 global collaborators. A de-identified subject ID, COVID-19 status, age in years and sex were almost always included in the sample metadata. Overall results and qualifications from the work: The amount of clinical and demographic metadata varied by source and participant and was provided uncurated.

The collaborating institutions used their own protocols to collect whole blood in K2EDTA tubes. For TCRbeta analysis, collaborators shipped samples in one of three forms: frozen whole blood, isolated PBMCs, or DNA extracted from either of those sample types. TCRbeta CDR3 regions were amplified from genomic DNA using the immunoSEQ Assay, a bias-controlled multiplex PCR. As for the original processing: Within the assay, amplification of reference gene primers was used to estimate how many nucleated cells each sample contained. To quantify the absolute abundance of each unique TCRbeta CDR3 rearrangement, sequence reads were collapsed and filtered. For each sample, productive Simpson clonality was calculated as the square root of Simpson's diversity index over productive rearrangements. TCRdb took over this immuneACCESS table, retaining in-frame rearrangements with V and J assigned. Such tables are incomplete; in checked studies, under half of the missing clones stem from an unresolved V gene, and the remainder is unexplained. V and J calls and clone size are those listed in that table; D and trimming were worked out from the DNA. Recorded for this sample are 100,000 to 150,000 clones; around nine tenths of them occurred a single time. The ten biggest clones cover less than 20% of the sample.

The CDR3 runs 15 residues from the cysteine to the phenylalanine. CDR3 DNA only is kept here, 45 bases in frame from base 1. V gives up 0 bases and J gives up 9 bases, and the segment between their germline ends measures 15 bases. Via the germline V gene, CDR1 is MNHNS and CDR2 SASEGT. On this clone itself: Its antigen specificity is not known. Base qualities are not provided; no much larger clone lies one nucleotide away.

The chain is made from TRBV6-1 and TRBJ1-5; the D gene lacks a confident call. The sample comprised peripheral blood. This receptor was obtained from a man aged 45-65 years with active or convalescent COVID-19. The sequence in DNA is TGTGCCAGCAGTGAAGCGCGGGTACCCAACGCGCCCCAGCATTTT. This codes for CASSEARVPNAPQHF.